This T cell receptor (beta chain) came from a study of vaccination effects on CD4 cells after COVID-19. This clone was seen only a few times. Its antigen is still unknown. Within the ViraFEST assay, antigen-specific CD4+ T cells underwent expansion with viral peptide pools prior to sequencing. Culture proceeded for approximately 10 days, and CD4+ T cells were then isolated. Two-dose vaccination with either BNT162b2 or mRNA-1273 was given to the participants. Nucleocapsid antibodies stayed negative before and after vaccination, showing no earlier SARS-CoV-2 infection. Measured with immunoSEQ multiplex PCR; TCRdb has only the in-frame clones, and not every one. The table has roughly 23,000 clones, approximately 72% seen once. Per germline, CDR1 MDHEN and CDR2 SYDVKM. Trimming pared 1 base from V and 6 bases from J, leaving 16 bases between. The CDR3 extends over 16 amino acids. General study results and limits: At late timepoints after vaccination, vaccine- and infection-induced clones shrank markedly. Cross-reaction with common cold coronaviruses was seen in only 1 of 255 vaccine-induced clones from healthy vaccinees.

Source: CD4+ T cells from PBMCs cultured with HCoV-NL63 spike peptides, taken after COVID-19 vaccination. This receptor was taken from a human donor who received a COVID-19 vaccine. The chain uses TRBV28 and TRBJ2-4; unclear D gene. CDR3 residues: CASSLYPSYQRNIQYF. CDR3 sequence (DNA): TGTGCCAGCAGTTTATACCCCAGCTACCAAAGAAACATTCAGTACTTC.